This TCR beta chain was documented in a study of blood T cell repertoires in COVID-19 (TCRdb year 2020). About the full investigation: The collaborator samples originated in the United States, Italy and Spain and spanned the acute and convalescent phases of COVID-19. The sample metadata nearly always contained a de-identified subject ID, COVID-19 status, age in years and sex. The repertoires were released in a freely available public database meant as a resource for research on the immune response to SARS-CoV-2. Where available, HLA class I and class II types were taken from metadata supplied by the sample provider and were not determined by assay-based typing. Subjects who had been exposed to COVID-19, were actively infected with it, or had recovered from it provided the deeply sampled blood TCRbeta repertoires that made up the dataset. The samples were drawn from the first 160 participants of the ongoing ImmuneRACE study and from more than 1,000 subjects provided by 6 global collaborators. The prospective study material was composed of cDNA or gDNA derived from T cells, B-cell-depleted T cells, or PBMCs.

TCRbeta CDR3 regions were amplified from genomic DNA by means of the immunoSEQ Assay, a bias-controlled multiplex PCR. The original pipeline was this. Within the assay, amplification of reference gene primers was used to estimate how many nucleated cells each sample contained. To quantify the absolute abundance of each unique TCRbeta CDR3 rearrangement, sequence reads were collapsed and filtered. For each sample, productive Simpson clonality was calculated as the square root of Simpson's diversity index over productive rearrangements. Not all clones reach the TCRdb copy of this immuneACCESS table, which keeps in-frame sequences only. Checked studies attribute under half of the gap to unresolved V genes and leave the rest unexplained. The V and J calls and clone size come from that table; D and trimming were worked out from the DNA. Counted in this sample were roughly 200,000 clones; around 83% of them appeared once. The ten largest clones capture around 5% of the sample.

The full study reports these points: How much clinical and demographic metadata was included differed by source and by participant, and the metadata was provided uncurated.

The collaborating institutions used their own protocols to collect whole blood in K2EDTA tubes. For TCRbeta analysis, collaborator samples were shipped as frozen whole blood, as isolated PBMCs, or as DNA extracted from either sample type. About this clone: The antigen it binds to is not known. Base quality data are lacking; no much larger clone is found one base away.

The germline V gene gives CDR1 as MRHNA and CDR2 as SNTAGT. The CDR3 sequence holds 14 residues, the cysteine and phenylalanine included. Of the read, only the CDR3 DNA is kept; its 42 bases are in frame from base 1. The V end gives up 6 bases and the J end 5 bases, leaving 6 bases in the junction not matched to a gene. Sequenced sample: peripheral blood. This chain joins TRBV6-4 to TRBJ2-7; 11 bases in between match TRBD2. The receptor was derived from a woman of 80 years or more with acute or convalescent COVID-19. The CDR3 amino acid sequence is: CASSDLLAGDEQYF. The DNA is TGTGCCAGCAGCGACCTACTAGCGGGAGACGAGCAGTACTTC.